This T cell receptor beta chain originates from a study of post-analysis software for immune sequencing data. Broader study findings: Comparison with controls showed significantly lower normalized Chao1 diversity in multiple sclerosis patients. Analysis by F measure revealed that same-batch samples clustered strongly together.

This clonotype has a handful of counts. What it binds is unknown. cDNA libraries for TCR beta contained unique molecular identifiers. MiXCR, applied by TCRdb to the PCR reads, yields one record per CDR3 protein. The table has 600,000 to 700,000 distinct CDR3 sequences, 59% seen once. The TCR sequence derives from a girl aged 2 to 10 with multiple sclerosis. The source material was blood.

The CDR3 coding sequence is TGTGCCAGCAGTGCCTCCCTGTTGACAGGGCCGAGCTCTGGGGCCAACGTCCTGACTTTC. It yields the protein CASSASLLTGPSSGANVLTF. This rearrangement joins TRBV6-4 to TRBJ2-6, with 7 positions matching TRBD1. Germline CDR1 MRHNA, CDR2 SNTAGT. The CDR3 sequence is 20 residues long. Trimming at V came to 4 bases and at J to 0 bases, leaving 15 bases not matched to a gene.